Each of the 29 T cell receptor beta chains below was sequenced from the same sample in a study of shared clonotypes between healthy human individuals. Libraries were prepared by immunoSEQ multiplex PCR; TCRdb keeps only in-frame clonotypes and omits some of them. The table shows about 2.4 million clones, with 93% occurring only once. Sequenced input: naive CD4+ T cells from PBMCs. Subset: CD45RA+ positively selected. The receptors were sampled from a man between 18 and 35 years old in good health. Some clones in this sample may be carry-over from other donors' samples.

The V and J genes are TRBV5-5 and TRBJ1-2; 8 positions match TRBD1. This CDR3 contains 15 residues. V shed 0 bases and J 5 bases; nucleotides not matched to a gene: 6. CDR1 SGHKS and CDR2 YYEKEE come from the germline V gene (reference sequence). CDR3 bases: TGTGCCAGCAGCTTGGCCGCAGGGGGCAGGTATGGCTACACCTTC. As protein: CASSLAAGGRYGYTF.

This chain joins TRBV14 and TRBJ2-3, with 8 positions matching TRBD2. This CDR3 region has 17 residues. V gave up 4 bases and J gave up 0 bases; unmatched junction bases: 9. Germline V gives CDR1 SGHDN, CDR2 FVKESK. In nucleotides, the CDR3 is TGTGCCAGCAGCCCCTTTAAGCGGGGGAGTAGCACAGATACGCAGTATTTT. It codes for CASSPFKRGSSTDTQYF.

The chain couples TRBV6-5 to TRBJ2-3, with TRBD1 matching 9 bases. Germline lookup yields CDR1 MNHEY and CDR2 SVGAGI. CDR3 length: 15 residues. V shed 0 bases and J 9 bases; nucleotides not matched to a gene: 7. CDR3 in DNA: TGTGCCAGCAGTTACTCCGGGACTACAGGGGGCACGCAGTATTTT. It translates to CASSYSGTTGGTQYF.

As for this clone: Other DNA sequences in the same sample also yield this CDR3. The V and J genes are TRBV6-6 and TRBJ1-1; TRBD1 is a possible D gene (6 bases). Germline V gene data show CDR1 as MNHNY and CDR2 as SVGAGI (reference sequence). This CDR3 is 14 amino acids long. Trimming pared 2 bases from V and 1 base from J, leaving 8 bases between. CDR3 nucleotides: TGTGCCAGCAGTTACGGGGGCAGGAACACTGAAGCTTTCTTT. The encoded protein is CASSYGGRNTEAFF.

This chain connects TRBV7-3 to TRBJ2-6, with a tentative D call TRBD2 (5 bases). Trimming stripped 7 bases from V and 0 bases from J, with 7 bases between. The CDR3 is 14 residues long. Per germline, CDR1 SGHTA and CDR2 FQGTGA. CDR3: CASTAGSGANVLTF. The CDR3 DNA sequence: TGTGCCAGCACCGCGGGCTCTGGGGCCAACGTCCTGACTTTC.

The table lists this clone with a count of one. CDR3 protein: CASSLMTGWGTNTEAFF. CDR3 in DNA: TGTGCCAGCAGTCTAATGACAGGGTGGGGGACAAACACTGAAGCTTTCTTT. This sequence joins TRBV28 and TRBJ1-1; TRBD1 matches at 7 bases. With V trimmed by 5 bases and J by 2 bases, 14 bases remained unmatched. The length of the CDR3 is 17 residues. Germline CDR1 is MDHEN and CDR2 is SYDVKM.

The CDR3 protein is CASSPDRASFYGYTF. CDR3 nucleotides: TGCGCCAGCAGCCCGGACAGGGCCTCTTTTTATGGCTACACCTTC. This rearrangement joins TRBV4-3 to TRBJ1-2; 8 bases are a match to TRBD1. CDR3 length: 15 residues. CDR1 is LGHNA, CDR2 YSLEER, per germline. V dropped 4 bases and J dropped 5; count of bases not matched to a gene: 9.

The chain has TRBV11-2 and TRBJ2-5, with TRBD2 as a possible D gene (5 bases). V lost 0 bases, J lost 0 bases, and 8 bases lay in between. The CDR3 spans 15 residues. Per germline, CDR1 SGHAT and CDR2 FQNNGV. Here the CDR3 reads CASSLDPGNQETQYF. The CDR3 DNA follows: TGTGCCAGCAGCTTAGATCCGGGGAACCAAGAGACCCAGTACTTC.

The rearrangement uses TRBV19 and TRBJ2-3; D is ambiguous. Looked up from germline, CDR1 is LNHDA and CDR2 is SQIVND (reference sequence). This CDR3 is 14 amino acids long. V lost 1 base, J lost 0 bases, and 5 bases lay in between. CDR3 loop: CASSIGLSTDTQYF. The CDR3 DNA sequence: TGTGCCAGTAGTATAGGATTAAGCACAGATACGCAGTATTTT.

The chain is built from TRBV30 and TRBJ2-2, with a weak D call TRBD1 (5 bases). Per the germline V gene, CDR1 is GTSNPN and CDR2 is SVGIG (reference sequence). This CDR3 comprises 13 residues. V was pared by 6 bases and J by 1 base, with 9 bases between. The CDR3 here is CACLTGNTGELFF. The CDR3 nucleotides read TGTGCCTGTTTAACAGGGAACACCGGGGAGCTGTTTTTT.

The CDR3 here is CASSSQGLWSNQPQHF. CDR3 in DNA: TGTGCCAGCAGTTCACAGGGGTTGTGGAGCAATCAGCCCCAGCATTTT. The chain recombines TRBV28 with TRBJ1-5; 7 bases agree with TRBD1. Germline V CDR1 and CDR2: MDHEN, SYDVKM. The CDR3 length is 16 residues. The trim removed 4 bases at V and 1 base at J, leaving 7 bases unmatched. The variable domain in full, completed from reference TRBV28 and TRBJ1-5, reads DVKVTQSSRYLVKRTGEKVFLECVQDMDHENMFWYRQDPGLGLRLIYFSYDVKMKEKGDIPEGYSVSREKKERFSLILESASTNQTSMYLCASSSQGLWSNQPQHFGDGTRLSIL.

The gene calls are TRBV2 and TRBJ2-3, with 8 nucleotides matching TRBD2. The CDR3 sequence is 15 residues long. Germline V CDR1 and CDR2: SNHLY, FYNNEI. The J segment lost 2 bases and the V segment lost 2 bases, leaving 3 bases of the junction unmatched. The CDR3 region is CASSERRGDTDTQYF. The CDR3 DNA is TGTGCCAGCAGTGAAAGGCGGGGGGACACAGATACGCAGTATTTT.

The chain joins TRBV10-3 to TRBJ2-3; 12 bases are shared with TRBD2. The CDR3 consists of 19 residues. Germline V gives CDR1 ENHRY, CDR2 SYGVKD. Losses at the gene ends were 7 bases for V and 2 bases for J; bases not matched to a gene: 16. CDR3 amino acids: CAIKSYRGGLAGNTDTQYF. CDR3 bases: TGTGCCATCAAATCCTACAGGGGAGGACTAGCGGGGAACACAGATACGCAGTATTTT.

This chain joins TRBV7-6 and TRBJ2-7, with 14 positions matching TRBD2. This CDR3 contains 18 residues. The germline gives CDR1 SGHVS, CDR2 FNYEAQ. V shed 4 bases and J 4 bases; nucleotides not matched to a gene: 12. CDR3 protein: CASSSRATGTSGSYEQYF. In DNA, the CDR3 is TGTGCCAGCAGCTCGAGGGCGACCGGGACTAGCGGGAGTTACGAGCAGTACTTC.

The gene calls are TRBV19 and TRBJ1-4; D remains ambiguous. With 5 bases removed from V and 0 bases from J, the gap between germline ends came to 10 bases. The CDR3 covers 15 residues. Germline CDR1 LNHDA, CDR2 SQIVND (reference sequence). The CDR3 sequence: CASSARKPTNEKLFF. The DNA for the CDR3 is TGTGCCAGTAGTGCAAGGAAGCCAACTAATGAAAAACTGTTTTTT. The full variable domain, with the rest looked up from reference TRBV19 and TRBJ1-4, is DGGITQSPKYLFRKEGQNVTLSCEQNLNHDAMYWYRQDPGQGLRLIYYSQIVNDFQKGDIAEGYSVSREKKESFPLTVTSAQKNPTAFYLCASSARKPTNEKLFFGSGTQLSVL.

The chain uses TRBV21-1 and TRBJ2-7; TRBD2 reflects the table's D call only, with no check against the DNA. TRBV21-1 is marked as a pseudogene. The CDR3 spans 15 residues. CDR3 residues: CASSKGRGARGKQYF. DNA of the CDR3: TGTGCCAGCAGCAAAGGGCGCGGGGCGCGTGGGAAGCAGTACTTC.

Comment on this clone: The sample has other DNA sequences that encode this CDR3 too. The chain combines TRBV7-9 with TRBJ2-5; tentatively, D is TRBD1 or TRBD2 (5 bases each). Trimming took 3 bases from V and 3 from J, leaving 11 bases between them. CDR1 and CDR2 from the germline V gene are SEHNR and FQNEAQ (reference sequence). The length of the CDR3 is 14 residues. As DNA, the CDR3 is TGTGCCAGCAGCTTGGCCGGGACGGAAGAGACCCAGTACTTC. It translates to CASSLAGTEETQYF. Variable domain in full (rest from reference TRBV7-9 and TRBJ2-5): DTGVSQNPRHKITKRGQNVTFRCDPISEHNRLYWYRQTLGQGPEFLTYFQNEAQLEKSRLLSDRFSAERPKGSFSTLEIQRTEQGDSAMYLCASSLAGTEETQYFGPGTRLLVL.

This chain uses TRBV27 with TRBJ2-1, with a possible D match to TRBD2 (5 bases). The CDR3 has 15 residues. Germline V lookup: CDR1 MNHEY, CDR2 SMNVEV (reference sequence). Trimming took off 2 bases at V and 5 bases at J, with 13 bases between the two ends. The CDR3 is CASSLLSGTNNEQFF. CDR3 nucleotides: TGTGCCAGCAGTTTACTGTCGGGAACAAACAATGAGCAGTTCTTC.

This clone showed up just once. The CDR3 loop reads CASSQTGGGYTF. Written as DNA, the CDR3 is TGTGCCAGCAGCCAGACAGGGGGTGGCTACACCTTC. V is TRBV4-2 and J is TRBJ1-2; 9 bases are shared with TRBD1. CDR1 and CDR2 (germline): LGHNA, YNFKEQ. The CDR3 consists of 12 residues. Germline trimming cut 3 bases from V and 7 bases from J; bases unmatched to any gene: 0.

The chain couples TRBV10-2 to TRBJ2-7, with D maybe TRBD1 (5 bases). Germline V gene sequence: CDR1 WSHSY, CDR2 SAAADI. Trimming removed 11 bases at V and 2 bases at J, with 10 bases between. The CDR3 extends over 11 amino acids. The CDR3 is CAAGRAYEQYF. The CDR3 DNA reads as TGCGCCGCCGGCAGGGCCTACGAGCAGTACTTC.

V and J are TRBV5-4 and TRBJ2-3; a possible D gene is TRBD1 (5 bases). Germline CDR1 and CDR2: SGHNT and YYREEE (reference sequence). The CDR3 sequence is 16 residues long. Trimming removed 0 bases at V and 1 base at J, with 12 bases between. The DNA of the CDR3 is TGTGCCAGCAGCTTGGAAGGGGTAAGGGGCACAGATACGCAGTATTTT. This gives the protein CASSLEGVRGTDTQYF. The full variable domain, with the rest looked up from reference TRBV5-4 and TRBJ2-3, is ETGVTQSPTHLIKTRGQQVTLRCSSQSGHNTVSWYQQALGQGPQFIFQYYREEENGRGNFPPRFSGLQFPNYSSELNVNALELDDSALYLCASSLEGVRGTDTQYFGPGTRLTVL.

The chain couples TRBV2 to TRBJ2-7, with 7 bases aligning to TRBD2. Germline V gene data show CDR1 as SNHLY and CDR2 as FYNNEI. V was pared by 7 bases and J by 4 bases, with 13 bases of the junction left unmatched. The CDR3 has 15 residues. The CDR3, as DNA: TGTGCCAGCATCTTTAGGGCGGGAGAGGAGTACGAGCAGTACTTC. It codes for CASIFRAGEEYEQYF.

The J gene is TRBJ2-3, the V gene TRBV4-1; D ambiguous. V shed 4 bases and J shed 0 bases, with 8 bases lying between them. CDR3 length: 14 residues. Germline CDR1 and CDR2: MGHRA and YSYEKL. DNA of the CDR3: TGCGCCAGCAGCCCCCCGTCGAGCACAGATACGCAGTATTTT. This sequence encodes CASSPPSSTDTQYF.

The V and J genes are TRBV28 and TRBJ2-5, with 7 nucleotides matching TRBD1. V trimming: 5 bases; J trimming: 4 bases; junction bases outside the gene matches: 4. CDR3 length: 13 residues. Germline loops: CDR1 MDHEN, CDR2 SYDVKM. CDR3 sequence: CASSNTGVETQYF. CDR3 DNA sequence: TGTGCCAGCAGTAACACAGGGGTAGAGACCCAGTACTTC.

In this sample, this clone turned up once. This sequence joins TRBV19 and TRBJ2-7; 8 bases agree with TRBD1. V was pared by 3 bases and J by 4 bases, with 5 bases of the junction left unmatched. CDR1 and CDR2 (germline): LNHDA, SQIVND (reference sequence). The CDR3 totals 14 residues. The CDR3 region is CASSIHGQGYEQYF. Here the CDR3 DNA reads TGTGCCAGTAGTATTCACGGACAGGGTTACGAGCAGTACTTC.

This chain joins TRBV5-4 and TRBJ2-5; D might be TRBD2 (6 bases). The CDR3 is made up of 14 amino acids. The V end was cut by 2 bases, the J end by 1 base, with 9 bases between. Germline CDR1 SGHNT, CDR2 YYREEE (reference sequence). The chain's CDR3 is CASSFRDFQETQYF. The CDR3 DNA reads TGTGCCAGCAGCTTCCGGGACTTCCAAGAGACCCAGTACTTC. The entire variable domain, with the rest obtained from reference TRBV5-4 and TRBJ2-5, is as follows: ETGVTQSPTHLIKTRGQQVTLRCSSQSGHNTVSWYQQALGQGPQFIFQYYREEENGRGNFPPRFSGLQFPNYSSELNVNALELDDSALYLCASSFRDFQETQYFGPGTRLLVL.

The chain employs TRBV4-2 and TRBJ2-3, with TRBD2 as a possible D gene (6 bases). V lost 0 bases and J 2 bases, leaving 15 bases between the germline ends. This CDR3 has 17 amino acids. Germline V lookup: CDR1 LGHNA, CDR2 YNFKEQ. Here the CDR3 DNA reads TGTGCCAGCAGCCAAGACCCTTCCGGGAGTCCCACAGATACGCAGTATTTT. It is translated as CASSQDPSGSPTDTQYF.

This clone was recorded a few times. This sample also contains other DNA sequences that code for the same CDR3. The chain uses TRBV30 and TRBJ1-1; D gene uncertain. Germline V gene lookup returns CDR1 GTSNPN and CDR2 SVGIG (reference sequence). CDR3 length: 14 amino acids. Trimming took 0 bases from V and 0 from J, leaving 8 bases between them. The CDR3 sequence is CAWSVRVLNTEAFF. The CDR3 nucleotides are TGTGCCTGGAGTGTTAGGGTCCTGAACACTGAAGCTTTCTTT.

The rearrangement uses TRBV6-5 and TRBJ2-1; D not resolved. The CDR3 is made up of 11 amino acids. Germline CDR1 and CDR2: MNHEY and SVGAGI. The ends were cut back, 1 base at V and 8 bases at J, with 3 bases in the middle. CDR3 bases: TGTGCCAGCAGTTACTTCCATGAGCAGTTCTTC. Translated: CASSYFHEQFF.